The 14 T cell receptor beta chains below all came from one sample that was sequenced in a study of T cell clonality in common variable immunodeficiency. Clones were read by immunoSEQ multiplex PCR, and TCRdb kept only the in-frame ones, dropping some. The sample has approximately 46,000 clones, none seen only once. Sequenced: peripheral blood mononuclear cells. The receptors stem from a person aged 18 to 70 in good health.

To note about this clone: The DNA ends 3 residues before the CDR3 does, and the rest of the CDR3 is filled in from the germline J gene. J is TRBJ1-5 and V is TRBV19, with TRBD1 identical over 8 bases. The germline CDR1 and CDR2 sequences are LNHDA and SQIVND (reference sequence). This CDR3 comprises 14 residues. The DNA read from the CDR3 is TGTGCCAGTAGAGGACAGGGAGGTTGGGATCCC. Translation gives CASRGQGGWDP. The complete CDR3 reads CASRGQGGWDPQHF.

This clone has ten or more counts. The read ends 3 residues shy of where the CDR3 ends; the end is completed using the germline J gene. This sequence joins TRBV5-1 and TRBJ2-5; D gene unclear. Trimming shortened V by 2 bases and J by 2 bases, and 13 bases separated the two germline ends. Germline V gives CDR1 SGHRS, CDR2 YFSETQ. The CDR3 runs 15 residues. The CDR3: CASSLGSPAQETQYF. CDR3 DNA (partial): TGCGCCAGCAGCTTAGGTAGCCCCGCACAAGAGACC.

The table lists this clone with many counts. Read sequence stops 3 residues before the CDR3 end, and the germline J gene provides the missing end. V and J are TRBV5-4 and TRBJ2-5; 7 nucleotides match TRBD1. CDR1 SGHNT and CDR2 YYREEE come from the germline V gene (reference sequence). J lost 1 base, V lost 0 bases, and 3 bases had no gene match. This CDR3 region has 15 residues. The CDR3 bases that were read are TGTGCCAGCAGCTTGGGGAAGGGGGCCCAAGAGACC. This sequence encodes CASSLGKGAQET. The entire CDR3 reads CASSLGKGAQETQYF.

This clone was observed at least ten times. The CDR3 goes on 3 residues after the read ends, and that part is filled in from the germline J gene. This sequence joins TRBV5-1 and TRBJ1-1; D is ambiguous. Between the trimmed V and J ends, which lost 4 bases and 6 bases, there was a span of 16 bases. Per germline, CDR1 SGHRS and CDR2 YFSETQ. The CDR3 totals 14 residues. The CDR3 is CASSAGLQSPEAFF. The sequenced part of the CDR3 DNA is TGCGCCAGCAGCGCCGGCTTACAGTCCCCTGAA.

This clone was found many times. The read ends 3 residues before the CDR3 terminus; that terminus is restored from the germline J gene. The chain has TRBV19 and TRBJ1-4; 9 positions match TRBD1. This CDR3 contains 13 residues. J lost 7 bases, V lost 6 bases, and 3 bases had no gene match. Germline CDR1 is LNHDA and CDR2 is SQIVND (reference sequence). The CDR3 is CASRGTGFEKLFF. Partial CDR3 DNA: TGTGCCAGTAGGGGGACAGGGTTTGAAAAA.

This clone appeared a few times. The missing CDR3 end, 3 residues past where the read stops, is filled in from the germline J gene. This chain uses TRBV5-1 with TRBJ1-1; D is unresolved. This CDR3 is 13 amino acids long. Germline V gene sequence: CDR1 SGHRS, CDR2 YFSETQ. V lost 1 base and J lost 0, with 4 bases in between. CDR3 sequence: CASSLRLNTEAFF. The part of the CDR3 DNA that was read is TGCGCCAGCAGCTTGCGGTTGAACACTGAA.

This clone has ten or more counts. The DNA ends 3 residues before the CDR3 does, and the rest of the CDR3 is filled in from the germline J gene. V usage is TRBV13 and J usage is TRBJ2-7; 7 bases match TRBD1. Germline V CDR1 and CDR2: PRHDT, FYEKMQ (reference sequence). The V and J ends lost 0 bases and 4 bases, in that order; junction bases with no gene match: 3. This CDR3 spans 14 amino acids. The CDR3: CASSLGATGYEQYF. The CDR3 bases that were read are TGTGCCAGCAGCTTAGGGGCGACAGGGTACGAG.

Concerning this clone itself: The CDR3 is cut off 3 residues early in the read; its end comes from the germline J gene. The genes are TRBV29-1 and TRBJ1-2, with a possible D match to TRBD1 (6 bases). CDR1 is SQVTM and CDR2 is ANQGSEA in the germline V gene. CDR3 length: 13 residues. The CDR3: CSVAGDRLYDYTF. Partial CDR3 DNA: TGCAGCGTGGCGGGCGACAGGCTTTACGAC.

This clone was seen many times. The read stops 3 residues short of the end of the CDR3; the missing end is completed from the germline J gene. V gene TRBV2 combines with J gene TRBJ2-5; 7 positions agree with TRBD1. This CDR3 comprises 12 residues. The V gene's germline CDR1 is SNHLY and CDR2 FYNNEI. V lost 8 bases, J lost 0 bases, and 0 bases stayed unmatched. The sequenced CDR3 bases are TGTGCCAGCGACAGGGACCAAGAGACC. Encoded protein: CASDRDQET. The whole CDR3 reads CASDRDQETQYF.

This clone was picked up a small number of times. From the germline J gene comes the end of the CDR3, since the read stops 3 residues before it. The genes are TRBV19 and TRBJ2-1; TRBD2 agrees at 7 bases. V was pared by 7 bases and J by 8 bases, with 11 bases of the junction left unmatched. This CDR3 region has 14 residues. Germline V gene data show CDR1 as LNHDA and CDR2 as SQIVND (reference sequence). CDR3 DNA (partial): TGTGCCAGTACGGTGTCGGGGGGTTGGGATGAG. It yields the protein CASTVSGGWDE. The whole CDR3 protein is CASTVSGGWDEQFF.

This clone appeared many times. The read halts 3 residues ahead of the CDR3 end, with the missing end drawn from the germline J gene. The rearrangement uses TRBV5-1 and TRBJ1-1; a possible D gene is TRBD1 (5 bases). V was cut by 4 bases and J by 0 bases, with 7 bases left in between. The CDR3 is 13 amino acids. Germline lookup yields CDR1 SGHRS and CDR2 YFSETQ. This CDR3 reads CASSQGLNTEAFF. CDR3 DNA (partial): TGCGCCAGCAGCCAGGGATTGAACACTGAA.

There are many counts of this clone. Read coverage stops 3 residues before the CDR3 terminus; the germline J gene supplies the remainder. The chain links TRBV18 to TRBJ2-7; 13 nucleotides align to TRBD2. The trim removed 6 bases at V and 3 bases at J, leaving 2 bases unmatched. This CDR3 is built from 14 residues. Germline loops: CDR1 KGHSH, CDR2 LQKENI. The CDR3 reads CASSRTSGGYEQYF. The CDR3 DNA, read in part, is TGTGCCAGCTCTCGGACTAGCGGGGGCTACGAG.

Many counts were recorded for this clone. Read coverage stops 3 residues before the CDR3 terminus; the germline J gene supplies the remainder. The rearrangement joins TRBV20-1 to TRBJ2-1; 13 nucleotides line up with TRBD2. Germline V gene sequence: CDR1 DFQATT, CDR2 SNEGSKA (reference sequence). The CDR3 is 14 residues long. Losses at the gene ends were 6 bases for V and 5 bases for J; bases not matched to a gene: 4. The sequenced part of the CDR3 DNA is TGCAGTGCCTGGACTAGCGGGGGCAACAATGAG. It specifies CSAWTSGGNNE. The whole CDR3 region reads CSAWTSGGNNEQFF.

This clone was found many times. The read falls 3 residues short of the CDR3 end, and the missing part is taken from the germline J gene. V usage is TRBV4-1 and J usage is TRBJ2-7; 11 bases are a match to TRBD2. This CDR3 spans 15 amino acids. Germline V gene data show CDR1 as MGHRA and CDR2 as YSYEKL. The V and J ends lost 1 base and 4 bases, in that order; junction bases with no gene match: 3. CDR3 DNA (partial): TGCGCCAGCAGCCAAGGGACTAGCGGGTTTTACGAG. Its protein product is CASSQGTSGFYE. The whole CDR3 is CASSQGTSGFYEQYF.